Reported below is one T cell receptor beta chain. Its cognate antigen is unknown. Other DNA sequences in the same sample also yield this CDR3. The data were obtained in a study of shared clonotypes between healthy human individuals. General study findings and limits: In general, naive subsets displayed greater estimated richness than memory subsets did.

Deep-level assay runs were performed. Clones were read by immunoSEQ multiplex PCR, and TCRdb kept only the in-frame ones, dropping some. The profile shows over 1.5 million clones, approximately 98% of them singletons. What was sequenced was naive CD4+ T cells sorted from blood. This sample's subset: CD45RA+ positively selected. The receptor was derived from a young man in good health.

For the CDR3, the DNA is TGTGCCAGCAGTGAAGGTTCCTATGGCTACACCTTC. Amino acid sequence: CASSEGSYGYTF. J is TRBJ1-2 and V is TRBV2; no firm D call. Trimming removed 1 base at V and 4 bases at J, with 4 bases between. CDR1 and CDR2 from the germline V gene are SNHLY and FYNNEI. The CDR3 sequence is 12 residues long.